These 21 T cell receptor beta chains were all obtained from the same sample, sequenced in a study of graft-versus-host responses after intestinal transplantation. Method: immunoSEQ multiplex PCR; TCRdb's copy keeps in-frame clones and lacks some. The table has 11,000 to 15,000 clones, 90% to 95% seen once. Sequences were derived from PBMCs, sampled 9 days after transplant. The receptors were gathered from a human patient who received an intestinal transplant, so some T cells may come from the graft donor.

This chain joins TRBV5-1 and TRBJ2-7; tentatively, D is TRBD2 (5 bases). The CDR3 consists of 12 residues. Trimming took 4 bases from V and 3 from J, leaving 8 bases between them. Germline CDR1 is SGHRS and CDR2 is YFSETQ. The DNA of the CDR3 is TGCGCCAGCAGCCCCGGGATCTACGAGCAGTACTTC. This codes for CASSPGIYEQYF.

The genes are TRBV28 and TRBJ1-2; D might be TRBD1 (6 bases). Trimming shortened V by 9 bases and J by 8 bases, and 10 bases separated the two germline ends. The length of the CDR3 is 10 residues. From germline, CDR1 is MDHEN and CDR2 SYDVKM. Here the CDR3 DNA reads TGTGCCAGTAGGGGGATCGGCTACACCTTC. As protein: CASRGIGYTF.

This CDR3 reads CASSPGTSGTHEQFF. The CDR3 DNA reads as TGTGCCAGCAGCCCTGGGACTAGCGGGACCCATGAGCAGTTCTTC. The chain couples TRBV7-9 to TRBJ2-1; 13 nucleotides align to TRBD2. V lost 5 bases, J lost 8 bases, and 6 bases stayed unmatched. Looked up from germline, CDR1 is SEHNR and CDR2 is FQNEAQ (reference sequence). The CDR3 sequence is 15 residues long.

The V gene is TRBV7-9, the J gene TRBJ1-2, with 7 bases fitting TRBD1. The V segment lost 4 bases and the J segment 8 bases; nucleotides outside the gene matches: 10. This CDR3 is built from 14 residues. Germline V CDR1 and CDR2: SEHNR, FQNEAQ (reference sequence). The CDR3 reads CASSSPRDRFGYTF. The CDR3 DNA sequence: TGTGCCAGCAGCTCCCCTAGGGACAGATTCGGCTACACCTTC.

This clone was seen a single time. The V call is TRBV27, the J call TRBJ2-2, with 9 bases fitting TRBD2. CDR3 size: 17 residues. Germline CDR1 MNHEY, CDR2 SMNVEV (reference sequence). The V segment lost 5 bases and the J segment 6 bases; nucleotides outside the gene matches: 13. The CDR3 DNA reads TGTGCCAGCAGTCCCTCGGGACTAGCAAGTGATTCCGGGGAGCTGTTTTTT. Its translation is CASSPSGLASDSGELFF.

The V and J genes are TRBV29-1 and TRBJ1-1; D is possibly TRBD1 (6 bases). Germline V gene sequence: CDR1 SQVTM, CDR2 ANQGSEA. The CDR3 sequence is 13 residues long. The ends were cut back, 5 bases at V and 0 bases at J, with 10 bases in the middle. In nucleotides, the CDR3 is TGCAGCGTTACGACAGGTCTGAACACTGAAGCTTTCTTT. This encodes CSVTTGLNTEAFF.

V and J are TRBV27 and TRBJ2-7; D not certain. CDR3 size: 13 residues. Germline lookup yields CDR1 MNHEY and CDR2 SMNVEV (reference sequence). The V gene lost 5 bases and the J gene lost 4 bases, with 12 bases spanning the gap. The CDR3 nucleotides are TGTGCCAGCAGTCCAGGCGTGGTATACGAGCAGTACTTC. As protein: CASSPGVVYEQYF.

The chain is built from TRBV28 and TRBJ2-7, with D tentatively TRBD1 (6 bases). Trimming shortened V by 6 bases and J by 1 base, and 13 bases separated the two germline ends. CDR3 size: 14 residues. Per germline, CDR1 MDHEN and CDR2 SYDVKM. The CDR3: CASSRGQRSYEQYF. The CDR3, as DNA: TGTGCCAGCAGCCGCGGACAGAGATCCTACGAGCAGTACTTC.

This clone showed up just a few times. The rearrangement uses TRBV5-5 and TRBJ2-4; D gene ambiguous. CDR3 length: 15 residues. The germline V gene has CDR1 SGHKS and CDR2 YYEKEE (reference sequence). V lost 1 base to trimming and J lost 5 bases, with 13 bases between them. As DNA, the CDR3 is TGTGCCAGCAGCTTGTCCCCTCTCTGGCAAAACATTCAGTACTTC. Translating it yields CASSLSPLWQNIQYF.

CDR3 sequence reads: CASSSPRGWRGTINNEQFF. CDR3 DNA sequence: TGTGCCAGCAGCTCCCCTCGGGGGTGGCGGGGAACAATAAACAATGAGCAGTTCTTC. This chain links TRBV11-2 with TRBJ2-1, with D maybe TRBD2 (6 bases). The V gene's germline CDR1 is SGHAT and CDR2 FQNNGV. The CDR3 covers 19 residues. Trimming left V 4 bases short and J 5 bases short, with 27 bases between.

The chain uses TRBV7-9 and TRBJ2-7; D is possibly TRBD1 or TRBD2 (5 bases each). Trimming cost V 0 bases and J 6 bases, with 12 bases left between them. CDR1 SEHNR and CDR2 FQNEAQ come from the germline V gene (reference sequence). The CDR3 loop spans 14 amino acids. The CDR3 DNA sequence: TGTGCCAGCAGCTTAGCGGGACCCGCCGGCGAGCAGTACTTC. Protein: CASSLAGPAGEQYF. Looking up the rest from reference TRBV7-9 and TRBJ2-7 gives the full variable domain: DTGVSQNPRHKITKRGQNVTFRCDPISEHNRLYWYRQTLGQGPEFLTYFQNEAQLEKSRLLSDRFSAERPKGSFSTLEIQRTEQGDSAMYLCASSLAGPAGEQYFGPGTRLTVT.

CDR3 sequence reads: CATSRSRSDTQYF. The CDR3 DNA sequence: TGTGCCACCAGCAGATCTAGGTCAGATACGCAGTATTTT. The rearrangement uses TRBV15 and TRBJ2-3; D is unclear. This CDR3 comprises 13 residues. Germline V gives CDR1 LNHNV, CDR2 YYDKDF (reference sequence). Trimming cost V 2 bases and J 4 bases, with 7 bases left between them.

The chain employs TRBV28 and TRBJ2-2; 8 nucleotides align to TRBD1. Germline V lookup: CDR1 MDHEN, CDR2 SYDVKM. Germline trimming cut 6 bases from V and 5 bases from J; bases unmatched to any gene: 8. The CDR3 loop spans 15 amino acids. CDR3 residues: CASSTDRGRTGELFF. CDR3 in DNA: TGTGCCAGCAGCACCGACAGGGGAAGGACCGGGGAGCTGTTTTTT.

V is TRBV18 and J is TRBJ1-3, with TRBD1 matching over 9 bases. The CDR3 has 16 amino acids. The trim removed 3 bases at V and 3 bases at J, leaving 6 bases unmatched. Germline V gene lookup returns CDR1 KGHSH and CDR2 LQKENI. The CDR3 region has the DNA TGTGCCAGCTCACCCTCTCAGACAGGGGGTGGAAACACCATATATTTT. As protein: CASSPSQTGGGNTIYF.

The V gene is TRBV7-9, the J gene TRBJ2-7, with TRBD2 identical over 7 bases. V shed 1 base, J shed 4 bases, and the junction held 7 bases outside the gene matches. This CDR3 region has 15 residues. Looked up from germline, CDR1 is SEHNR and CDR2 is FQNEAQ (reference sequence). DNA of the CDR3: TGTGCCAGCAGCTTAGGGGGACTAAGGGGATACGAGCAGTACTTC. It codes for CASSLGGLRGYEQYF.

This sequence joins TRBV2 and TRBJ1-1; D call uncertain. The CDR3 is 18 amino acids. Germline V lookup: CDR1 SNHLY, CDR2 FYNNEI. The germline V and J ends were trimmed by 4 bases and 3 bases, with 24 bases remaining between them. CDR3 amino acids: CASSVARTPPRVDTEAFF. For the CDR3, the DNA is TGTGCCAGCAGTGTAGCACGGACCCCCCCCCGCGTGGACACTGAAGCTTTCTTT.

The chain joins TRBV27 to TRBJ2-7; 15 bases are a match to TRBD2. After removal of 10 bases from V and 2 bases from J, the junction contained 3 bases not matched to a gene. The CDR3 covers 14 residues. In germline, CDR1 is MNHEY, CDR2 SMNVEV (reference sequence). The CDR3 DNA reads TGTGCCACCGGACTAGCGGGAGGGCCCTACGAGCAGTACTTC. Amino acid sequence: CATGLAGGPYEQYF.

In DNA form, the CDR3 reads TGTGCCAGCAGCACAAGACGGGGACAAGAGACCCAGTACTTC. It translates to CASSTRRGQETQYF. This chain joins TRBV6-6 and TRBJ2-5, with a possible D match to TRBD2 (5 bases). The ends were cut back, 6 bases at V and 2 bases at J, with 13 bases in the middle. In germline, CDR1 is MNHNY, CDR2 SVGAGI (reference sequence). The CDR3 totals 14 residues.

The genes are TRBV27 and TRBJ2-7, with 7 positions matching TRBD2. This CDR3 is 15 amino acids long. Trimming removed 3 bases from V and 4 bases from J; junction bases left unmatched: 9. Germline loops: CDR1 MNHEY, CDR2 SMNVEV (reference sequence). The CDR3 DNA reads TGTGCCAGCAGTTTTTCTCGCCTAGCGGCTTACGAGCAGTACTTC. Residues: CASSFSRLAAYEQYF.

This clone has only one observation. J is TRBJ2-5 and V is TRBV29-1; D tentatively reads TRBD1 or TRBD2 (5 bases each). V dropped 7 bases and J dropped 5 bases, with 23 bases sitting between them. The CDR3 has 15 amino acids. Germline lookup yields CDR1 SQVTM and CDR2 ANQGSEA. In DNA, the CDR3 is TGCAGCGACCATGTAGGGGCTCCGGGGTTGGAGACCCAGTACTTC. Translating it yields CSDHVGAPGLETQYF.

V and J are TRBV4-1 and TRBJ2-5, with 8 bases aligning to TRBD2. Trimming at V came to 1 base and at J to 3 bases, leaving 4 bases not matched to a gene. In germline, CDR1 is MGHRA, CDR2 YSYEKL. The length of the CDR3 is 15 residues. CDR3 amino acids: CASSQGISGEETQYF. The DNA of the CDR3 is TGCGCCAGCAGCCAAGGTATTAGCGGGGAAGAGACCCAGTACTTC.